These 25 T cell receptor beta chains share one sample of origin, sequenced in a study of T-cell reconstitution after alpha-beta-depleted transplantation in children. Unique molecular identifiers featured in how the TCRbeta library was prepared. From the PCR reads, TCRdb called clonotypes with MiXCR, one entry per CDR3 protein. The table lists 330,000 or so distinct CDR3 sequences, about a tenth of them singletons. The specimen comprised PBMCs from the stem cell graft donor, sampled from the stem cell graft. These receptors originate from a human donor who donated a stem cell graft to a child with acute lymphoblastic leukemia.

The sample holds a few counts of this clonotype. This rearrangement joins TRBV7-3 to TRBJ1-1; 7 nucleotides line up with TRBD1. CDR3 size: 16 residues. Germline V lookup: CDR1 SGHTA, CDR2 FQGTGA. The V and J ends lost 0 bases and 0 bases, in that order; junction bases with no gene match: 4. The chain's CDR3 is CASSLTGQTLNTEAFF. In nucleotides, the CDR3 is TGTGCCAGCAGCTTAACGGGACAGACCCTGAACACTGAAGCTTTCTTT.

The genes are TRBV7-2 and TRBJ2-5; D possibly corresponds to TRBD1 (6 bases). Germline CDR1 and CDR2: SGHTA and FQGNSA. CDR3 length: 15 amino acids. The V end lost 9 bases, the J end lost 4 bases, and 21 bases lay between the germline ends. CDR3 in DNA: TGTGCCAGTCGGGAACTCGGGACAATGCTAGAGACCCAGTACTTC. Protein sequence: CASRELGTMLETQYF.

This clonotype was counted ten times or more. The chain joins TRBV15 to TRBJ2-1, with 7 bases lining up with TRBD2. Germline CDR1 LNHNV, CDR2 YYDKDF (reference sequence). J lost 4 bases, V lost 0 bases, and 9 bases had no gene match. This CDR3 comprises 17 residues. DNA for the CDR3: TGTGCCACCAGCAGAGATTTAGGCGGGAGACAGTACAATGAGCAGTTCTTC. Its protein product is CATSRDLGGRQYNEQFF.

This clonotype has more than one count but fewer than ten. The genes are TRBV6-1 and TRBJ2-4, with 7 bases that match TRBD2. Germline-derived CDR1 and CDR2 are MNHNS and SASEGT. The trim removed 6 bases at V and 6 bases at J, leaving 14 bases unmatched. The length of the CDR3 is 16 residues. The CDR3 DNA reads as TGTGCCAGCAGGCCCGGGACTACGAGGGTTTTAAACATTCAGTACTTC. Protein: CASRPGTTRVLNIQYF.

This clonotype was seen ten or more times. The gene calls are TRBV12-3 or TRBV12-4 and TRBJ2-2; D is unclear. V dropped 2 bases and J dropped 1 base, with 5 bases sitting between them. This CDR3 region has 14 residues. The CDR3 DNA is TGTGCCAGCAGTTTACACTTGAACACCGGGGAGCTGTTTTTT. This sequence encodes CASSLHLNTGELFF.

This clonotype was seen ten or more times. The CDR3: CASSPRTHNEQFF. DNA of the CDR3: TGTGCCAGCAGCCCCAGGACTCACAATGAGCAGTTCTTC. This chain joins TRBV28 and TRBJ2-1; TRBD2 might be the D (5 bases). Germline V gives CDR1 MDHEN, CDR2 SYDVKM. The CDR3 is made up of 13 amino acids. V lost 6 bases and J lost 5, with 11 bases in between.

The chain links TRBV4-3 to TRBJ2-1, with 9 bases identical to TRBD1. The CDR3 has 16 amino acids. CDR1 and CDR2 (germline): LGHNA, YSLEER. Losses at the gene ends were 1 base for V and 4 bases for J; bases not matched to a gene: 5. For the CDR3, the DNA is TGCGCCAGCAGCCAAGTTTGGGACAGGGCTTACAATGAGCAGTTCTTC. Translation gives CASSQVWDRAYNEQFF.

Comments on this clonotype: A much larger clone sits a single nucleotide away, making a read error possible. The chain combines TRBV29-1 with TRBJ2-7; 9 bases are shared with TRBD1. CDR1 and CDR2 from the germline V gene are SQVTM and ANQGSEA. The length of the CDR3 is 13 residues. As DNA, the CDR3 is TGCCGCGCAACGGACAGGGGAAGGTACGAGCAGTACTTC. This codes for CRATDRGRYEQYF.

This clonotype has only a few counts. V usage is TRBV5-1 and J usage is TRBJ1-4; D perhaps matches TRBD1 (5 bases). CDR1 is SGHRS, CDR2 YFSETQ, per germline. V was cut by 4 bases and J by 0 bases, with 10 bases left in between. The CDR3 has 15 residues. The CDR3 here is CASSALTATNEKLFF. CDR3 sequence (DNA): TGCGCCAGCAGCGCCTTGACAGCAACTAATGAAAAACTGTTTTTT.

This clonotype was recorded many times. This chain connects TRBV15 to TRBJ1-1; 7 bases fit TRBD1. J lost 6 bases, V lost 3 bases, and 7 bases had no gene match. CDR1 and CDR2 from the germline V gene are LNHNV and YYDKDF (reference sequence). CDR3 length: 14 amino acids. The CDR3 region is CATSRDRLAAEAFF. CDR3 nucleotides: TGTGCCACCAGCAGGGACAGGCTGGCAGCTGAAGCTTTCTTT.

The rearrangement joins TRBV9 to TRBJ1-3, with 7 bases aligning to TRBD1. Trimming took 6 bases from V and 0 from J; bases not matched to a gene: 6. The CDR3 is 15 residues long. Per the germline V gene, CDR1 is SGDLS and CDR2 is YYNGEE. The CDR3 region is CASTRQGFSGNTIYF. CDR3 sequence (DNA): TGTGCCAGCACCCGACAGGGCTTCTCTGGAAACACCATATATTTT.

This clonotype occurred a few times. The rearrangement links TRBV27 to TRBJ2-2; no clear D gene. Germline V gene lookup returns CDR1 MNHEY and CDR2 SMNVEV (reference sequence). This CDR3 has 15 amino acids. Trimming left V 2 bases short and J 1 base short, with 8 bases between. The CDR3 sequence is CASSLGPENTGELFF. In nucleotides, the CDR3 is TGTGCCAGCAGTTTAGGGCCGGAGAACACCGGGGAGCTGTTTTTT.

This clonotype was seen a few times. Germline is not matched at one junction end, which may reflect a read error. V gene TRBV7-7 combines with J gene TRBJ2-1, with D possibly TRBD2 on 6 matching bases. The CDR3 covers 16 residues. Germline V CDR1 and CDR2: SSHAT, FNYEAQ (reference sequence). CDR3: CASSASVGSAPLEQFF. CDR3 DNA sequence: TGTGCTAGCAGCGCTAGCGTAGGGAGCGCGCCCCTAGAGCAGTTCTTC.

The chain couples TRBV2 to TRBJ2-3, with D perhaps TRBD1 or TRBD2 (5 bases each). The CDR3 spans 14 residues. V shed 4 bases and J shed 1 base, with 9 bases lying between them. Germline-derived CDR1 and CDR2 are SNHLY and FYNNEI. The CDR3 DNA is TGTGCCAGCAGTGGGGACGGAGGCACAGATACGCAGTATTTT. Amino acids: CASSGDGGTDTQYF.

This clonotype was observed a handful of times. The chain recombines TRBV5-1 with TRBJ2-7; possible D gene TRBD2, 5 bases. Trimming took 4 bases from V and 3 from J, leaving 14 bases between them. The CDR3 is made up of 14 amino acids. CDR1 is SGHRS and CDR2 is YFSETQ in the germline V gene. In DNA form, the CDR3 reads TGCGCCAGCAGCCTTTTGGACTGGGACTACGAGCAGTACTTC. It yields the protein CASSLLDWDYEQYF.

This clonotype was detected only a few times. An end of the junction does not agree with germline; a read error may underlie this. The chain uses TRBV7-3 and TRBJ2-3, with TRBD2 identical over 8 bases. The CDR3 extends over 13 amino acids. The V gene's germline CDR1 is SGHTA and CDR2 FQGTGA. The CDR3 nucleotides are TGTGCCAGCAGTCGGACTAGCAAAGATACGCAGTATTTT. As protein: CASSRTSKDTQYF. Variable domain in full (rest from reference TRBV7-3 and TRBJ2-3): GAGVSQTPSNKVTEKGKYVELRCDPISGHTALYWYRQSLGQGPEFLIYFQGTGAADDSGLPNDRFFAVRPEGSVSTLKIQRTERGDSAVYLCASSRTSKDTQYFGPGTRLTVL.

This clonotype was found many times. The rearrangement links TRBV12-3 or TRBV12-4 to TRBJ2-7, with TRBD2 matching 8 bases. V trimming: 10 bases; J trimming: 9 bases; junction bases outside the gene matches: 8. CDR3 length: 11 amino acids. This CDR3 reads CATSKAGAQYF. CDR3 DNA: TGTGCCACCTCTAAAGCGGGAGCGCAGTACTTC.

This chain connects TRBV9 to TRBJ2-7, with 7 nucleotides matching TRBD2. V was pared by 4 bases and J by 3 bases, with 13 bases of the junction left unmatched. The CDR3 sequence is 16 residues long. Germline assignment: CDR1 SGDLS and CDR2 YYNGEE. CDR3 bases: TGTGCCAGCAGCTTCGCCCCGGATACTAGCGACTACGAGCAGTACTTC. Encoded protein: CASSFAPDTSDYEQYF.

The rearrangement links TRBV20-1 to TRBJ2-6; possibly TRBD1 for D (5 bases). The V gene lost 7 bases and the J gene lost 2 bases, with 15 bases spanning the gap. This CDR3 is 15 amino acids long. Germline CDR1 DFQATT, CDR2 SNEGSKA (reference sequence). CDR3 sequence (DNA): TGCAGTGTCACACAGGTTTTACCTGGGGCCAACGTCCTGACTTTC. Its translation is CSVTQVLPGANVLTF.

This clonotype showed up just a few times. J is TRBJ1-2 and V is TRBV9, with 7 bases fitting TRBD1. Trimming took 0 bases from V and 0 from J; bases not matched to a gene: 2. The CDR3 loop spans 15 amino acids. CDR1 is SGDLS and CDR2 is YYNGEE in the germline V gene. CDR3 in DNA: TGTGCCAGCAGCGTAGGGGGACAGTCTAACTATGGCTACACCTTC. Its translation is CASSVGGQSNYGYTF.

In nucleotides, the CDR3 is TGTGCCAGCGCTTCCGGGGACAGCTCCTACGAGCAGTACTTC. As protein: CASASGDSSYEQYF. This chain links TRBV27 with TRBJ2-7, with 7 nucleotides matching TRBD1. CDR1 and CDR2 (germline): MNHEY, SMNVEV (reference sequence). CDR3 size: 14 residues. Unmatched junction bases numbered 7, after V lost 8 bases and J lost 0 bases.

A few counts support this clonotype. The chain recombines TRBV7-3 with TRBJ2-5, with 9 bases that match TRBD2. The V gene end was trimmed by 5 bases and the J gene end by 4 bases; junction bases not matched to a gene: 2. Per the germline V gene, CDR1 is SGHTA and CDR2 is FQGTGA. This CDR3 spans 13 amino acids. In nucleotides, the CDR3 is TGTGCCAGCAGCCCTAGCGGGACAGAGACCCAGTACTTC. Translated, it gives CASSPSGTETQYF. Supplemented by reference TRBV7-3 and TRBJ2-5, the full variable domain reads GAGVSQTPSNKVTEKGKYVELRCDPISGHTALYWYRQSLGQGPEFLIYFQGTGAADDSGLPNDRFFAVRPEGSVSTLKIQRTERGDSAVYLCASSPSGTETQYFGPGTRLLVL.

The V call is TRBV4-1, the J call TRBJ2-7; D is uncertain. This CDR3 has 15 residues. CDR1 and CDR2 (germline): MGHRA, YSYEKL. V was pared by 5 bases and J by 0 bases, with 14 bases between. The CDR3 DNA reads TGCGCCAGCAGCGACCAGAGCGTGAACTCCTACGAGCAGTACTTC. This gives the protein CASSDQSVNSYEQYF.

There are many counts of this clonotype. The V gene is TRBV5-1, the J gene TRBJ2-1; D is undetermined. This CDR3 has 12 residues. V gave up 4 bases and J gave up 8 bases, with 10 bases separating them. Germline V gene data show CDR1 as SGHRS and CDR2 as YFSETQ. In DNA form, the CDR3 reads TGCGCCAGCAGCCCCCCCTCCGATGAGCAGTTCTTC. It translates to CASSPPSDEQFF.

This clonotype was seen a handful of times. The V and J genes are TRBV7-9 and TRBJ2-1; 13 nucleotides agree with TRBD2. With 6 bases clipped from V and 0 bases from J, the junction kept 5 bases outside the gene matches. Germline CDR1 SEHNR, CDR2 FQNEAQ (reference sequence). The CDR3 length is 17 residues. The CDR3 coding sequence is TGTGCCAGCAGGCCAACTAGCGGGAGGGTCTCCTACAATGAGCAGTTCTTC. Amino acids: CASRPTSGRVSYNEQFF.